This is a list of T cell receptor beta chains from one sample in a study of blood T cell repertoires in COVID-19. The repertoire was sequenced with immunoSEQ multiplex PCR; TCRdb's copy has only in-frame clones and lacks some. The table has 70,000 to 95,000 clones, around four fifths seen once; the top ten hold approximately 10%. Input material: peripheral blood. These receptors all come from a woman aged 70-85 years with active or convalescent COVID-19. Both conserved end residues are part of each CDR3. A D gene is named only where the DNA matches it firmly. Expanded clones are given a class, and other clones once, few, many or no size at all.

abundance | d_gene | j_gene | v_gene | len | CDR3aa | CDR3nt
. | . | TRBJ1-4 | TRBV29-1 | 14 | CSVEDRGSNEKLFF | TGCAGCGTTGAAGACCGAGGGAGTAATGAAAAACTGTTTTTT
. | . | TRBJ1-6 | TRBV4-3 | 16 | CASSQQPQGMDSPLHF | TGCGCCAGCAGCCAACAACCACAGGGAATGGATTCACCCCTCCACTTT
. | TRBD1 | TRBJ1-2 | TRBV4-1 | 14 | CASSSPGTGHGYTF | TGCGCCAGCAGCTCCCCCGGGACAGGGCACGGCTACACCTTC
. | . | TRBJ1-2 | TRBV28 | 16 | CASSSPGRTAVYGYTF | TGTGCCAGCAGTTCCCCCGGGAGGACGGCGGTCTATGGCTACACCTTC
once | . | TRBJ1-6 | TRBV19 | 15 | CASNLRGEGYSPLHF | TGTGCCAGCAATCTCAGAGGGGAGGGCTATTCACCCCTCCACTTT
. | TRBD1 | TRBJ1-3 | TRBV24-1 | 10 | CATSDPGQPF | TGTGCCACCAGTGATCCGGGACAGCCTTTT
. | . | TRBJ2-5 | TRBV18 | 13 | CASSPDKQETQYF | TGTGCCAGCTCACCTGACAAGCAAGAGACCCAGTACTTC
. | TRBD1 | TRBJ2-1 | TRBV5-1 | 15 | CASSTGTGMVSEQFF | TGCGCCAGCAGCACCGGGACAGGGATGGTCAGTGAGCAGTTCTTC
. | TRBD1 | TRBJ2-3 | TRBV2 | 14 | CASNRDRGTDTQYF | TGTGCCAGCAATCGGGACAGGGGGACAGATACGCAGTATTTT
. | TRBD1 | TRBJ1-5 | TRBV27 | 14 | CASSLGTGWEPQHF | TGTGCCAGCAGTCTTGGGACAGGCTGGGAGCCCCAGCATTTT
. | TRBD1 | TRBJ1-1 | TRBV19 | 14 | CASRGQGANTEAFF | TGTGCCAGTAGAGGACAGGGTGCGAACACTGAAGCTTTCTTT
. | TRBD1 | TRBJ1-1 | TRBV28 | 14 | CARGGQGALAEAFF | TGTGCCAGGGGGGGACAGGGGGCTTTGGCTGAAGCTTTCTTT
. | . | TRBJ2-3 | TRBV4-1 | 16 | CASSPFRVGLGDTQYF | TGCGCCAGCAGCCCATTCAGGGTCGGTCTAGGGGATACGCAGTATTTT
few | TRBD1 | TRBJ2-7 | TRBV7-9 | 15 | CASSQRDSYSYEQYF | TGTGCCAGCAGCCAGAGGGACAGCTACTCCTACGAGCAGTACTTC
. | . | TRBJ1-1 | TRBV19 | 14 | CASSIMGAETEAFF | TGTGCCAGTAGTATAATGGGGGCTGAAACTGAAGCTTTCTTT
. | . | TRBJ1-6 | TRBV2 | 14 | CASSAGPSIRPLHF | TGTGCCAGCAGCGCGGGCCCCTCGATTCGGCCCCTCCACTTT
. | . | TRBJ2-5 | TRBV3-1/TRBV3-2 | 14 | CASSQDNSGETQYF | TGTGCCAGCAGCCAAGATAATAGCGGTGAGACCCAGTACTTC
. | . | TRBJ2-1 | TRBV18 | 13 | CASSHRADNEQFF | TGTGCCAGCTCTCACAGGGCGGACAATGAGCAGTTCTTC
. | . | TRBJ1-2 | TRBV6-5 | 12 | CASRDGEYGYTF | TGTGCCAGTAGAGACGGAGAATATGGCTACACCTTC
few | TRBD2 | TRBJ2-3 | TRBV11-2 | 18 | CASSFTRGIAVRTDTQYF | TGTGCCAGCAGCTTCACGCGGGGGATAGCGGTTCGCACAGATACGCAGTATTTT
. | . | TRBJ2-1 | TRBV2 | 14 | CASTDVMADNEQFF | TGTGCCAGCACCGACGTTATGGCGGACAATGAGCAGTTCTTC
. | . | TRBJ1-2 | TRBV20-1 | 11 | CSARVDTLNAF | TGCAGTGCTAGAGTGGACACATTAAATGCCTTC
once | . | TRBJ2-5 | TRBV10-3 | 11 | CATGLQETQYF | TGTGCCACGGGACTTCAAGAGACCCAGTACTTC
. | TRBD2 | TRBJ2-3 | TRBV7-8 | 16 | CASSRPASGDTDTQYF | TGTGCCAGCAGCCGACCAGCTAGCGGAGACACAGATACGCAGTATTTT
. | . | TRBJ2-2 | TRBV7-2 | 13 | CASSFFGTGELFF | TGTGCCAGCAGCTTCTTCGGTACCGGGGAGCTGTTTTTT
. | . | TRBJ2-5 | TRBV5-4 | 13 | CASSLWPQETQYF | TGTGCCAGCAGCTTGTGGCCCCAAGAGACCCAGTACTTC